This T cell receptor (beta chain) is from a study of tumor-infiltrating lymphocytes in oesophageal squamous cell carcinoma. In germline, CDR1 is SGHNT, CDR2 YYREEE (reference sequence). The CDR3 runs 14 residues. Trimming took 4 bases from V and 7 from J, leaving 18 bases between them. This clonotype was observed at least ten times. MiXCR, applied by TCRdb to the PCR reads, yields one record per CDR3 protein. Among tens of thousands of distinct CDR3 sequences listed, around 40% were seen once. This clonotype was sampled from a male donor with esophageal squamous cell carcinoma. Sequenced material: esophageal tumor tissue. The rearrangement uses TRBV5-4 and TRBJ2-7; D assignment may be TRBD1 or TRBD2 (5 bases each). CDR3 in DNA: TGTGCCAGCAGCCCGGGACCCCCAAACAATGAGCAGTACTTC. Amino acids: CASSPGPPNNEQYF. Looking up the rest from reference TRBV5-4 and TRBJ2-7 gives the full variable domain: ETGVTQSPTHLIKTRGQQVTLRCSSQSGHNTVSWYQQALGQGPQFIFQYYREEENGRGNFPPRFSGLQFPNYSSELNVNALELDDSALYLCASSPGPPNNEQYFGPGTRLTVT.